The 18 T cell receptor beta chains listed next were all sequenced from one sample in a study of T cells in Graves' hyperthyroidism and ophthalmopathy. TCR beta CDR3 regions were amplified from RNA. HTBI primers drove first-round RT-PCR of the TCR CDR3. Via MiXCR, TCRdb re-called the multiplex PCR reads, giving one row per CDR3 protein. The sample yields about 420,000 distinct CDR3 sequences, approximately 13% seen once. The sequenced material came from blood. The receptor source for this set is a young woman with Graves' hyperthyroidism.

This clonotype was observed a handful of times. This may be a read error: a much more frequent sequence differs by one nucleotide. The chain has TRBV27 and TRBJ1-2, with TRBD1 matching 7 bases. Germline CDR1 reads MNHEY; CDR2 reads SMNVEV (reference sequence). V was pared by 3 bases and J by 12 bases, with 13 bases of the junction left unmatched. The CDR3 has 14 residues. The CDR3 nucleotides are TGTGCCAGCAGTTTGCGGGACAGCGCCCTGGGCCACACCTTC. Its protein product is CASSLRDSALGHTF.

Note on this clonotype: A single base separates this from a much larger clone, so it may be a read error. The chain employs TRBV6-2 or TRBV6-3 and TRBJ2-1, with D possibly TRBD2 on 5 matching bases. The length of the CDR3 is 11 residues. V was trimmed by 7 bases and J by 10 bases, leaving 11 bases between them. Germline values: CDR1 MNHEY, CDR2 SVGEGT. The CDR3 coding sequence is TGTGCCAGCATGGAGGCCGACGAGCAGTTCTTC. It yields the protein CASMEADEQFF.

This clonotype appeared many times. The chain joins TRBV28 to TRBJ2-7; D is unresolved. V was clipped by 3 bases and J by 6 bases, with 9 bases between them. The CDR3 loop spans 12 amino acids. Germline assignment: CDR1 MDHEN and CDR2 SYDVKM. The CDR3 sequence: CASSFYGREQYF. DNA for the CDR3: TGTGCCAGCAGTTTTTACGGGCGCGAGCAGTACTTC. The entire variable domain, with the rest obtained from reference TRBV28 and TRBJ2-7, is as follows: DVKVTQSSRYLVKRTGEKVFLECVQDMDHENMFWYRQDPGLGLRLIYFSYDVKMKEKGDIPEGYSVSREKKERFSLILESASTNQTSMYLCASSFYGREQYFGPGTRLTVT.

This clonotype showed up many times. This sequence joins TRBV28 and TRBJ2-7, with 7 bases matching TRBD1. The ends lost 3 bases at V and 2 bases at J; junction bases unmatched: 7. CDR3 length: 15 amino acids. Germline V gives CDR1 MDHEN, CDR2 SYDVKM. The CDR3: CASSFSGGVTYEQYF. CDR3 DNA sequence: TGTGCCAGCAGTTTTTCAGGGGGTGTTACCTACGAGCAGTACTTC.

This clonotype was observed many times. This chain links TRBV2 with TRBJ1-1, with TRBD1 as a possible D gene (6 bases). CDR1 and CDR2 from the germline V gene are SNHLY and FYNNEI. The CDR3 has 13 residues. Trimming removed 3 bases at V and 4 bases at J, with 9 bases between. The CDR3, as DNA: TGTGCCAGCAGTGAGAGGGGGGGCACTGAAGCTTTCTTT. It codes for CASSERGGTEAFF.

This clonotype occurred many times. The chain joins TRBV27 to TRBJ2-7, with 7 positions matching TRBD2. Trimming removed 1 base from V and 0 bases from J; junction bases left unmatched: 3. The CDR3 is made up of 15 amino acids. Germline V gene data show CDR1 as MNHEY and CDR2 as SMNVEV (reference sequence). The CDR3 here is CASSLYGGSSYEQYF. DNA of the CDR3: TGTGCCAGCAGTTTATACGGGGGGAGCTCCTACGAGCAGTACTTC.

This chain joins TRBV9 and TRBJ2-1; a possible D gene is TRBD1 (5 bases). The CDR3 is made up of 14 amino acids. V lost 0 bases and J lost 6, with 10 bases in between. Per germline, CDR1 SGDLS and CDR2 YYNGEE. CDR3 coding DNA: TGTGCCAGCAGCGTAGGCCAGGGTAGCAATGAGCAGTTCTTC. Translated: CASSVGQGSNEQFF.

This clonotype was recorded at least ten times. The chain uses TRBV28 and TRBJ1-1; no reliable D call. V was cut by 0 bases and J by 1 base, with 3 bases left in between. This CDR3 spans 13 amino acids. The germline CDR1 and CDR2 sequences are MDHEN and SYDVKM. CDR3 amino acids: CASSLWQNTEAFF. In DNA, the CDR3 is TGTGCCAGCAGTTTATGGCAGAACACTGAAGCTTTCTTT.

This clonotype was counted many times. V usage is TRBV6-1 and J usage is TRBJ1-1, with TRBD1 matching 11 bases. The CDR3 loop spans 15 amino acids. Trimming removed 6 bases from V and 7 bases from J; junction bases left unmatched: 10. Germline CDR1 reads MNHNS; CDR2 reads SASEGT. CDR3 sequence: CASSRTGGLDSEAFF. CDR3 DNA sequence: TGTGCCAGCAGCAGGACAGGGGGCTTGGATAGTGAAGCTTTCTTT.

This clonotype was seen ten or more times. The CDR3 region is CASSQLRGHGYTF. For the CDR3, the DNA is TGTGCCAGCAGCCAATTAAGGGGTCATGGCTACACCTTC. The chain carries TRBV3-1 and TRBJ1-2; D perhaps matches TRBD1 (5 bases). Deletions cut 2 bases from V and 6 bases from J, with 10 bases between. This CDR3 is 13 amino acids long. Looked up from germline, CDR1 is LGHDT and CDR2 is YNNKEL (reference sequence).

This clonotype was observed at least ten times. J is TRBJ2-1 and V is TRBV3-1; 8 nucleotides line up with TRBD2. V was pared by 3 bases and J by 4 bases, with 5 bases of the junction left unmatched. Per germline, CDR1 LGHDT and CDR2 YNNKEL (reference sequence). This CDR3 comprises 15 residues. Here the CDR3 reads CASSQVAGRYNEQFF. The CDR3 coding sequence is TGTGCCAGCAGCCAGGTAGCGGGACGATACAATGAGCAGTTCTTC.

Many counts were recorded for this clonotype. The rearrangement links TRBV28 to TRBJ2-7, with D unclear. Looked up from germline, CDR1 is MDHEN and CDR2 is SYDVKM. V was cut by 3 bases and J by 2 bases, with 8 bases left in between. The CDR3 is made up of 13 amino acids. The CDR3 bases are TGTGCCAGCAGTTTCGACATTCCCTACGAGCAGTACTTC. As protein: CASSFDIPYEQYF.

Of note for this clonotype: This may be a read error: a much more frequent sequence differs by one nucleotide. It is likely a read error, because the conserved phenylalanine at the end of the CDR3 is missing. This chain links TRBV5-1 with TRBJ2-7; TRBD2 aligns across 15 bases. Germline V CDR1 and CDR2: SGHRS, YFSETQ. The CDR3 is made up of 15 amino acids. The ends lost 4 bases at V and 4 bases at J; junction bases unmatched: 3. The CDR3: CASSPGLAGGYEQYS. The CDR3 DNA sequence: TGCGCCAGCAGCCCCGGACTAGCGGGGGGGTACGAGCAGTACTCC.

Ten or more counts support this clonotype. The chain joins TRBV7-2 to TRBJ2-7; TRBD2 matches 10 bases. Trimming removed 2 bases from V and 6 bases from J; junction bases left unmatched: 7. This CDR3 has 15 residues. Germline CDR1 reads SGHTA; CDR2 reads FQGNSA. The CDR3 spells CASSLWDLAGAEQYF. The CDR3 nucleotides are TGTGCCAGCAGCTTATGGGATCTAGCGGGAGCCGAGCAGTACTTC.

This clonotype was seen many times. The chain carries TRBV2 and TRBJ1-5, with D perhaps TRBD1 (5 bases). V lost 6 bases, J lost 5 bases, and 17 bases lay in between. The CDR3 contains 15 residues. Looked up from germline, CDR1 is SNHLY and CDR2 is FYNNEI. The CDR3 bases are TGTGCCAGCAGCTCAGGGACGTTTCCTGATCAGCCCCAGCATTTT. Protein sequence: CASSSGTFPDQPQHF.

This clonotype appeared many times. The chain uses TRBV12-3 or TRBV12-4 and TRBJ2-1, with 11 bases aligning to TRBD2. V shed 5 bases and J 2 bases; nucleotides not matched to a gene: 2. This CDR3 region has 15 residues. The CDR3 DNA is TGTGCCAGCAGTAAGACTAGCGGGACCTACAATGAGCAGTTCTTC. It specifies CASSKTSGTYNEQFF.

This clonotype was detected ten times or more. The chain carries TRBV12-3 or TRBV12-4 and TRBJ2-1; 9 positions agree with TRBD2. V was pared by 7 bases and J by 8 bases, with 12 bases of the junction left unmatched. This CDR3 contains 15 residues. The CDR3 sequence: CASMLAGTRLDEQFF. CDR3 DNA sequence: TGTGCCAGCATGCTAGCGGGGACCAGGCTCGATGAGCAGTTCTTC.

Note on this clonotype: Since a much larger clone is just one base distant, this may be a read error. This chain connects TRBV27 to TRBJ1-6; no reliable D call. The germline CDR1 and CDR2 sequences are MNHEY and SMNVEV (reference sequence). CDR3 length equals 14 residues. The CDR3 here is CASSLGNGYSPPHF. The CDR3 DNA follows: TGTGCCAGCAGTTTAGGGAACGGATATTCACCCCCCCACTTT.